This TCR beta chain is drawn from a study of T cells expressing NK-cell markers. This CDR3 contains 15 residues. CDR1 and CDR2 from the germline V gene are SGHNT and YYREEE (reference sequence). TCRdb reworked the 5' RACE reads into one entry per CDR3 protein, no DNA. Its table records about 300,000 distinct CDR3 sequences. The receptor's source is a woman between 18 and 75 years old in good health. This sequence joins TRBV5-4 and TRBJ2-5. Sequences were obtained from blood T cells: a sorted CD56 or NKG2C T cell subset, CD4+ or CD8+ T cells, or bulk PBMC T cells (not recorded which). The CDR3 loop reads CASSLSKGIQETQYF.